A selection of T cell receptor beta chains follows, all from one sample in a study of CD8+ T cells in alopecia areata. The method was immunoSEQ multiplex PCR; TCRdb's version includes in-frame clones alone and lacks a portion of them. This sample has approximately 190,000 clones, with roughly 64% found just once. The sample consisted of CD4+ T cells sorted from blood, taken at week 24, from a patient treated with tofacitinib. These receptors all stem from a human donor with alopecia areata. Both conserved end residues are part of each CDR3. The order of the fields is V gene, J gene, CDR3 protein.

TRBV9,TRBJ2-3,CASSVVPGGGTTDTQYF
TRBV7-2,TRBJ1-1,CASRTLFEAFF
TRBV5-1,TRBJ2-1,CASSLAVGASDEQFF
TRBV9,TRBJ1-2,CASSEGWDSQDGYTF
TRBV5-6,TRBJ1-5,CASSFANQPQHF
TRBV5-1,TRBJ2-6,CASRTQGAGANVLTF
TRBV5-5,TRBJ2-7,CASRSPGQTYEQYF
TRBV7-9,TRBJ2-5,CASSLAREETQYF
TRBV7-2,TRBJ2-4,CASSLSRVGKNIQYF
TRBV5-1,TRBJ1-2,CASSLVGDGYTF
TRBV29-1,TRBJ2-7,CATGRDHEQYF
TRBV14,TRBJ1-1,CASSQEVNTEAFF
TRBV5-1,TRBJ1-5,CASSLVGGSNQPQHF
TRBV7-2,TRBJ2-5,CASRWRREGRETQYF
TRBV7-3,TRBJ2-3,CASGGSSTDTQYF
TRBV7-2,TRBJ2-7,CASSLGRDGEQYF
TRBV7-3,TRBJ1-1,CASSLSGTGGRGAFF
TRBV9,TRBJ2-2,CASSVEPGLATGELFF
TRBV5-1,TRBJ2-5,CASSLIAGEETQYF
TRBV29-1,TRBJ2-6,CSARTGGSGANVLTF
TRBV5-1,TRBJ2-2,CASSLGSVLAPGELFF
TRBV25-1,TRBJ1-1,CASLNWTANTEAFF
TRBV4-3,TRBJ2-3,CASSQGDRAGNTDTQYF
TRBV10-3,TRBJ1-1,CAITPGGIDNTEAFF
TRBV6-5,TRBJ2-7,CASSYILRVPPYEQYF
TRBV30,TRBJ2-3,CAWSPRTLRRTDTQYF
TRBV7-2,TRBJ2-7,CASRHGDTRGVGQYF
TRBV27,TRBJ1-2,CASSLEGMGYTF
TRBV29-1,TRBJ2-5,CSVDISSGETQYF
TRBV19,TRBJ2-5,CASRAPGHQETQYF
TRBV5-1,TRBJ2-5,CASSPQGGPETQYF
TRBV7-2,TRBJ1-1,CASSLEGTVSGAFF
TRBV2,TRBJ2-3,CASGGRPTDTQYF
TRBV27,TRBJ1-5,CASSRKGEYQPQHF
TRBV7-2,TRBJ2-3,CASSQTDRRGWPDTQYF
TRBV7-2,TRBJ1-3,CASSPDRAGNTIYF
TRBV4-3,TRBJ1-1,CASSRPAGQGGVEAFF
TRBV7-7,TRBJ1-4,CASSPGDLRTNEKLFF
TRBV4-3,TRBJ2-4,CASSQANDWWVKNIQYF
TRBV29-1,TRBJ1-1,CSVAGDIFFMNTEAFF
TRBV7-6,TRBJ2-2,CASSLRISNTGELFF
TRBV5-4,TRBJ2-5,CASSAGQGVGTQYF
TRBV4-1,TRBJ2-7,CASSRTAGTSGYEQYF
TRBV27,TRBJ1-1,CASRQDRATEAFF
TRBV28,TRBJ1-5,CASSEGGVGNQPQHF
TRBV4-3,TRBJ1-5,CASSQEAGGFNQPQHF
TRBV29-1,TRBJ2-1,CSVKALQGRTYNEQFF